This T cell receptor beta chain was identified in a study of OX40 agonist ivuxolimab in advanced cancers. Looking at the study overall: Hepatocellular carcinoma, melanoma, renal cell or head and neck cancer affected the dose-escalation patients.

The investigators sampled blood at baseline, at cycle 4 day 1, and at cycle 7 day 1. CDR1 is MDHEN and CDR2 is SYDVKM in the germline V gene. The CDR3 is 14 residues long. V was clipped by 6 bases and J by 4 bases; unmatched bases: 8. The method was immunoSEQ multiplex PCR; TCRdb's version includes in-frame clones alone and lacks a portion of them. The sample holds approximately 12,000 clones, over 75% seen once. The sequenced sample was CD4+ or CD8+ T cells sorted from blood, obtained in a trial of the OX40 agonist ivuxolimab. The TCR originated in an adult with an advanced solid tumor such as melanoma, head and neck, liver or kidney cancer. V and J are TRBV28 and TRBJ1-2; TRBD1 agrees at 7 bases. The CDR3 nucleotides read TGTGCCAGCAGCGATGACAGGGCTGGCTATGGCTACACCTTC. This translates into CASSDDRAGYGYTF.